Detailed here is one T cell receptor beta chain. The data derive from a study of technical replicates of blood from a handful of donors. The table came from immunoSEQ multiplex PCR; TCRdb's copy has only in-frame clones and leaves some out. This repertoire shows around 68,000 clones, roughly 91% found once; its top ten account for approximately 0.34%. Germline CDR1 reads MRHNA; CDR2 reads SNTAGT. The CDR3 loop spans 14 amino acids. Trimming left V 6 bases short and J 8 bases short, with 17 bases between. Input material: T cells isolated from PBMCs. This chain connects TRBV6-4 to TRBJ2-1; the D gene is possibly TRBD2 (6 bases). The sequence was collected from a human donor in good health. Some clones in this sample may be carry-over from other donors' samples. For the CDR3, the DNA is TGTGCCAGCAGGACCCATGGGGGGTTGGATGAGCAGTTCTTC. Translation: CASRTHGGLDEQFF.